Listed here are 17 T cell receptor beta chains from one sample, sequenced in a study of regulatory T cells in long-lasting Graves disease. Time point specified: newly diagnosed GD, antithyroid drugs for less than 3 months. The authors made the TCR library using RNA they extracted from PBMCs. Library construction for TCR beta used iRepertoire HTBI primers and Arm-PCR of CDR3 regions. TCRdb independently ran MiXCR on the multiplex PCR reads; one entry per CDR3 protein. The table includes around 360,000 distinct CDR3 sequences, about 17% detected once. These records were also assigned to another study, of T cells in Graves' hyperthyroidism and ophthalmopathy.

The sequencing used peripheral blood mononuclear cells (PBMCs), collected at new diagnosis, from a patient treated with antithyroid drugs. These receptors all come from a woman aged 18-29 years with Graves disease.

This clonotype occurred many times. The rearrangement joins TRBV7-3 to TRBJ2-3; D gene ambiguous. V lost 2 bases, J lost 8 bases, and 11 bases lay in between. The CDR3 is made up of 13 amino acids. Germline-derived CDR1 and CDR2 are SGHTA and FQGTGA. As DNA, the CDR3 is TGTGCCAGCAGCTTATACTCTGAGGCTACGCAGTATTTT. It specifies CASSLYSEATQYF.

This clonotype was counted once. This chain joins TRBV6-1 and TRBJ2-5; unclear D gene. Germline-derived CDR1 and CDR2 are MNHNS and SASEGT. Trimming stripped 6 bases from V and 5 bases from J, with 13 bases between. The CDR3 loop spans 13 amino acids. The CDR3 sequence is CASRRPGLETQYF. DNA of the CDR3: TGTGCCAGCAGAAGGCCCGGGTTGGAGACCCAGTACTTC.

The gene calls are TRBV19 and TRBJ2-5; D remains unclear. Germline V gene lookup returns CDR1 LNHDA and CDR2 SQIVND (reference sequence). This CDR3 comprises 13 residues. Deletions cut 5 bases from V and 4 bases from J, with 11 bases between. This CDR3 is CASSRTGLETQYF. CDR3 sequence (DNA): TGTGCCAGTAGTCGGACGGGTCTAGAGACCCAGTACTTC.

In its sample, this clonotype was seen many times. This chain uses TRBV20-1 with TRBJ2-3; 7 positions match TRBD2. Germline V gene sequence: CDR1 DFQATT, CDR2 SNEGSKA (reference sequence). The CDR3 is made up of 13 amino acids. Germline trimming cut 8 bases from V and 2 bases from J; bases unmatched to any gene: 7. The CDR3 loop is CSPLLAPTDTQYF. DNA for the CDR3: TGCAGTCCCCTACTAGCGCCCACAGATACGCAGTATTTT.

This clonotype was seen ten or more times. The gene calls are TRBV20-1 and TRBJ2-5; 10 bases line up with TRBD1. The CDR3 runs to 15 residues. In germline, CDR1 is DFQATT, CDR2 SNEGSKA (reference sequence). J gave up 2 bases and V 3 bases, and 6 bases lay outside the gene matches. DNA for the CDR3: TGCAGTGCTAGTGAGGGACAGGGGACTCAAGAGACCCAGTACTTC. It translates to CSASEGQGTQETQYF.

This clonotype was seen many times. This chain uses TRBV10-3 with TRBJ2-7; D unclear. The germline V gene encodes CDR1 ENHRY and CDR2 SYGVKD. The V and J ends lost 3 bases and 5 bases respectively, with 14 bases between them. CDR3 size: 14 residues. The CDR3 loop reads CAISDGRSANEQYF. The CDR3, as DNA: TGTGCCATCAGTGATGGTCGATCGGCCAACGAGCAGTACTTC.

This clonotype has just a few counts. The V gene is TRBV29-1, the J gene TRBJ2-7, with a weak D call TRBD2 (6 bases). This CDR3 has 13 residues. The V end lost 2 bases, the J end lost 3 bases, and 11 bases lay between the germline ends. Germline V CDR1 and CDR2: SQVTM, ANQGSEA. The DNA for the CDR3 is TGCAGCGTTGAAAGGGACTCAGGCTACGAGCAGTACTTC. Its translation is CSVERDSGYEQYF.

The rearrangement uses TRBV19 and TRBJ2-2, with 11 nucleotides matching TRBD1. The V and J ends lost 9 bases and 5 bases, in that order; junction bases with no gene match: 2. Per the germline V gene, CDR1 is LNHDA and CDR2 is SQIVND (reference sequence). This CDR3 comprises 13 residues. CDR3 coding DNA: TGTGCCAGCGGGACAGGGGGAACCGGGGAGCTGTTTTTT. Its protein is CASGTGGTGELFF. The complete variable domain, with remaining parts taken from reference TRBV19 and TRBJ2-2, reads DGGITQSPKYLFRKEGQNVTLSCEQNLNHDAMYWYRQDPGQGLRLIYYSQIVNDFQKGDIAEGYSVSREKKESFPLTVTSAQKNPTAFYLCASGTGGTGELFFGEGSRLTVL.

This clonotype was observed at least ten times. The V call is TRBV2, the J call TRBJ2-1, with no clear D. V was trimmed by 1 base and J by 4 bases, leaving 2 bases between them. The CDR3 loop spans 12 amino acids. Per the germline V gene, CDR1 is SNHLY and CDR2 is FYNNEI. The CDR3 bases are TGTGCCAGCAGTGAAGGTTACAATGAGCAGTTCTTC. It specifies CASSEGYNEQFF. Supplemented by reference TRBV2 and TRBJ2-1, the full variable domain reads EPEVTQTPSHQVTQMGQEVILRCVPISNHLYFYWYRQILGQKVEFLVSFYNNEISEKSEIFDDQFSVERPDGSNFTLKIRSTKLEDSAMYFCASSEGYNEQFFGPGTRLTVL.

This clonotype was observed a handful of times. The rearrangement links TRBV7-3 to TRBJ1-2; the match to TRBD1 covers 10 bases. V gave up 5 bases and J gave up 7 bases; unmatched junction bases: 7. From germline, CDR1 is SGHTA and CDR2 FQGTGA. The CDR3 loop spans 14 amino acids. CDR3 sequence reads: CASSQAGTGVGYTF. CDR3 in DNA: TGTGCCAGCAGCCAAGCCGGGACAGGGGTTGGCTACACCTTC.

There are a few counts of this clonotype. The chain recombines TRBV5-4 with TRBJ2-7, with D perhaps TRBD1 or TRBD2 (5 bases each). Germline V CDR1 and CDR2: SGHNT, YYREEE (reference sequence). V dropped 4 bases and J dropped 5 bases, with 16 bases sitting between them. CDR3 length: 14 residues. The CDR3 DNA reads as TGTGCCAGCAGCCCGGGACCCGCCGCCGACGAGCAGTACTTC. It translates to CASSPGPAADEQYF.

The table lists this clonotype with many counts. The V and J genes are TRBV4-1 and TRBJ2-7; D might be TRBD2 (5 bases). The CDR3 is 16 amino acids. CDR1 and CDR2 (germline): MGHRA, YSYEKL. Trimming pared 0 bases from V and 3 bases from J, leaving 15 bases between. The CDR3 here is CASSQDTLIRGYEQYF. CDR3 bases: TGCGCCAGCAGCCAAGATACTTTGATCCGGGGCTACGAGCAGTACTTC.

This clonotype came up a few times. Germline is not matched at one junction end, which may reflect a read error. The chain carries TRBV6-1 and TRBJ2-1; a possible D gene is TRBD1 (5 bases). From germline, CDR1 is MNHNS and CDR2 SASEGT. The CDR3 totals 13 residues. The DNA of the CDR3 is TGTGCCAGCCAGGGAAGCTCCTACAATGAGCGGTTCTTC. Protein product: CASQGSSYNERFF.

The table lists this clonotype with many counts. V usage is TRBV12-3 or TRBV12-4 and J usage is TRBJ2-1; 11 bases agree with TRBD2. The CDR3 has 19 amino acids. J was trimmed by 4 bases and V by 4 bases; bases with no gene match: 15. DNA of the CDR3: TGTGCCAGCAGTTCCCATAGCGGGGGGGCTGTAAGACCTTACAATGAGCAGTTCTTC. Residues: CASSSHSGGAVRPYNEQFF.

This clonotype was observed many times. The rearrangement links TRBV11-3 to TRBJ2-1, with 7 bases aligning to TRBD1. V shed 7 bases and J 9 bases; nucleotides not matched to a gene: 9. The CDR3 runs to 13 residues. Germline CDR1 SGHNT, CDR2 YENEEA. This chain's CDR3 is CASTGQLGGEQFF. As DNA, the CDR3 is TGTGCCAGCACGGGACAGTTGGGCGGTGAGCAGTTCTTC.

This clonotype was seen many times. The J gene is TRBJ2-1, the V gene TRBV2; 13 nucleotides match TRBD2. In germline, CDR1 is SNHLY, CDR2 FYNNEI. The trim removed 5 bases at V and 8 bases at J, leaving 3 bases unmatched. The CDR3 runs 14 residues. The CDR3 DNA follows: TGTGCCAGCAGTTTACTAGCGGGGGGGCATGAGCAGTTCTTC. It translates to CASSLLAGGHEQFF. The full variable domain, with the rest looked up from reference TRBV2 and TRBJ2-1, is EPEVTQTPSHQVTQMGQEVILRCVPISNHLYFYWYRQILGQKVEFLVSFYNNEISEKSEIFDDQFSVERPDGSNFTLKIRSTKLEDSAMYFCASSLLAGGHEQFFGPGTRLTVL.

This rearrangement joins TRBV19 to TRBJ2-2; TRBD2 matches at 8 bases. CDR3 length: 15 residues. The junction had 4 bases not matched to a gene; V was cut back by 6 bases and J by 1 base. Germline V CDR1 and CDR2: LNHDA, SQIVND (reference sequence). The CDR3 reads CASRLAGWNTGELFF. Written as DNA, the CDR3 is TGTGCCAGTAGGTTAGCGGGATGGAACACCGGGGAGCTGTTTTTT.